The rows below give T cell receptor beta chains drawn from one sample of a study of blood T cell repertoires in COVID-19. Sequencing was performed with immunoSEQ multiplex PCR; in TCRdb, only in-frame clones are kept and a portion is missing. The table shows hundreds of thousands of clones, with 87% occurring only once. Material: peripheral blood. The receptors were sampled from a man in his late teens or twenties with active or convalescent COVID-19. Each CDR3 is given with its conserved first and last residue. D genes are given only for firm matches. Not every row has a clone size; where given, it reads once, few, many or a size class.

V: TRBV24-1
size: NA
D: NA
J: TRBJ2-3
CDR3: CATSDFGTSVDTQYF
DNA: TGTGCCACCAGTGATTTTGGAACTAGTGTCGATACGCAGTATTTT

V: TRBV13
size: NA
D: NA
J: TRBJ2-2
CDR3: CASSLGGVSGELFF
DNA: TGTGCCAGCAGCTTAGGCGGAGTATCCGGGGAGCTGTTTTTT

V: TRBV2
size: NA
D: TRBD1
J: TRBJ1-1
CDR3: CASGQGALNTEAFF
DNA: TGTGCCAGCGGACAGGGGGCTTTGAACACTGAAGCTTTCTTT

V: TRBV5-8
size: once
D: NA
J: TRBJ2-2
CDR3: CASSPPPSKINTGELFF
DNA: TGTGCCAGCAGCCCACCTCCGAGTAAAATCAACACCGGGGAGCTGTTTTTT

V: TRBV19
size: NA
D: NA
J: TRBJ2-7
CDR3: CASSLSRSYEQYF
DNA: TGTGCCAGTAGTCTTTCTAGGTCCTACGAGCAGTACTTC

V: TRBV9
size: NA
D: NA
J: TRBJ2-7
CDR3: CASSVGPSYSEQYF
DNA: TGTGCCAGCAGCGTAGGCCCATCTTATAGCGAGCAGTACTTC

V: TRBV5-6
size: NA
D: TRBD1
J: TRBJ1-5
CDR3: CASSTGTGGGQPQHF
DNA: TGTGCCAGCAGTACCGGGACAGGGGGCGGTCAGCCCCAGCATTTT

V: TRBV7-2
size: NA
D: TRBD1
J: TRBJ2-7
CDR3: CASSLASTGGFYEQYF
DNA: TGTGCCAGCAGCTTAGCTTCGACAGGGGGCTTCTACGAGCAGTACTTC

V: TRBV5-4
size: NA
D: NA
J: TRBJ2-1
CDR3: CASSLAKRSSYNEQFF
DNA: TGTGCCAGCAGCTTGGCCAAGCGGAGCTCCTACAATGAGCAGTTCTTC

V: TRBV6-1
size: NA
D: TRBD1
J: TRBJ1-4
CDR3: CASRNTGVEDEKLFF
DNA: TGTGCCAGCAGAAACACAGGGGTCGAAGATGAAAAACTGTTTTTT

V: TRBV24-1
size: NA
D: NA
J: TRBJ2-5
CDR3: CATRTEYQETQYF
DNA: TGTGCCACCAGGACAGAGTACCAAGAGACCCAGTACTTC

V: TRBV11-3
size: few
D: TRBD2
J: TRBJ2-7
CDR3: CASSFAGGREQYF
DNA: TGTGCCAGCAGCTTCGCGGGGGGGCGCGAGCAGTACTTC

V: TRBV7-2
size: NA
D: TRBD1
J: TRBJ1-2
CDR3: CASSLAGTGINYGYTF
DNA: TGTGCCAGCAGCTTAGCCGGGACAGGGATTAACTATGGCTACACCTTC

V: TRBV9
size: NA
D: TRBD1
J: TRBJ1-1
CDR3: CASSSPQGADTEAFF
DNA: TGTGCCAGCAGCTCGCCACAGGGGGCCGACACTGAAGCTTTCTTT

V: TRBV7-8
size: few
D: NA
J: TRBJ1-6
CDR3: CASSVGAGENSPLHF
DNA: TGTGCCAGCAGCGTTGGGGCAGGGGAAAATTCACCCCTCCACTTT

V: TRBV7-2
size: NA
D: NA
J: TRBJ2-1
CDR3: CASSSPPTGISSYNEQFF
DNA: TGTGCCAGCAGCTCCCCCCCGACAGGTATCAGCTCCTACAATGAGCAGTTCTTC

V: TRBV12-3/TRBV12-4
size: NA
D: NA
J: TRBJ2-7
CDR3: CASSFGYEQYF
DNA: TGTGCCAGCAGTTTCGGCTACGAGCAGTACTTC

V: TRBV19
size: NA
D: NA
J: TRBJ1-2
CDR3: CASRPRSSYGYTF
DNA: TGTGCCAGTAGACCGAGGTCGAGCTATGGCTACACCTTC

V: TRBV25-1
size: once
D: TRBD1
J: TRBJ2-5
CDR3: CASSEPGQGEETQYF
DNA: TGTGCCAGCAGTGAGCCGGGACAGGGGGAAGAGACCCAGTACTTC

V: TRBV6-5
size: NA
D: NA
J: TRBJ2-1
CDR3: CASSYAGWNEQFF
DNA: TGTGCCAGCAGTTACGCAGGGTGGAATGAGCAGTTCTTC

V: TRBV19
size: NA
D: NA
J: TRBJ1-5
CDR3: CASTKGVGQPQHF
DNA: TGTGCCAGTACCAAAGGGGTAGGTCAGCCCCAGCATTTT

V: TRBV13
size: once
D: TRBD1
J: TRBJ1-2
CDR3: CASSPRGQDWAGYTF
DNA: TGTGCCAGCAGCCCACGAGGACAGGATTGGGCTGGCTACACCTTC

V: TRBV6-5
size: NA
D: NA
J: TRBJ2-7
CDR3: CASKATGEQYF
DNA: TGTGCCAGCAAGGCGACCGGGGAGCAGTACTTC

V: TRBV24-1
size: NA
D: NA
J: TRBJ2-1
CDR3: CATSDLGGADEQFF
DNA: TGTGCCACCAGTGATTTGGGGGGGGCCGATGAGCAGTTCTTC

V: TRBV11-2
size: NA
D: NA
J: TRBJ2-7
CDR3: CASSLVGDSSYEQYF
DNA: TGTGCCAGCAGCTTAGTAGGTGACAGCTCCTACGAGCAGTACTTC

V: TRBV4-1
size: NA
D: TRBD2
J: TRBJ2-3
CDR3: CASSPIRGDGTDTQYF
DNA: TGCGCCAGCAGCCCTATACGGGGGGACGGCACAGATACGCAGTATTTT

V: TRBV28
size: NA
D: NA
J: TRBJ1-2
CDR3: CASSDGQILYGYTF
DNA: TGTGCCAGCAGTGACGGACAGATTCTCTATGGCTACACCTTC

V: TRBV5-6
size: NA
D: NA
J: TRBJ2-3
CDR3: CASSLGGLGARDTQYF
DNA: TGTGCCAGCAGCTTGGGTGGGTTGGGGGCGCGGGATACGCAGTATTTT

V: TRBV19
size: few
D: NA
J: TRBJ1-1
CDR3: CATSRWNTEAFF
DNA: TGTGCCACGTCGCGATGGAACACTGAAGCTTTCTTT

V: TRBV6-5
size: NA
D: NA
J: TRBJ1-5
CDR3: CASSYSKGIGNQPQHF
DNA: TGTGCCAGCAGTTACTCGAAGGGGATAGGGAATCAGCCCCAGCATTTT

V: TRBV30
size: NA
D: TRBD1
J: TRBJ1-2
CDR3: CAWRSTGTAGYTF
DNA: TGTGCCTGGAGGTCGACAGGGACCGCTGGCTACACCTTC

V: TRBV7-3
size: NA
D: TRBD1
J: TRBJ1-2
CDR3: CASSTDRGLGYTF
DNA: TGTGCCAGCAGCACAGACAGGGGTCTTGGCTACACCTTC

V: TRBV29-1
size: once
D: TRBD2
J: TRBJ2-5
CDR3: CSVVTSGGSLTQYF
DNA: TGCAGCGTTGTGACCTCGGGCGGGAGTTTGACCCAGTACTTC

V: TRBV9
size: NA
D: NA
J: TRBJ2-3
CDR3: CASSYTGTGGLDTQYF
DNA: TGTGCCAGCAGTTACACAGGGACGGGAGGATTAGATACGCAGTATTTT

V: TRBV7-6
size: NA
D: NA
J: TRBJ2-7
CDR3: CASSLGDTYEQYF
DNA: TGTGCCAGCAGCTTAGGGGACACCTACGAGCAGTACTTC

V: TRBV14
size: many
D: TRBD1
J: TRBJ1-6
CDR3: CASSRARGRLNSPLHF
DNA: TGTGCCAGCAGCCGGGCCAGGGGGAGGCTCAATTCACCCCTCCACTTT

V: TRBV2
size: NA
D: NA
J: TRBJ1-1
CDR3: CASRAGAGQTFTEAFF
DNA: TGTGCCAGCAGGGCGGGGGCCGGCCAAACTTTCACTGAAGCTTTCTTT

V: TRBV28
size: NA
D: NA
J: TRBJ2-5
CDR3: CASSSGGQQETQYF
DNA: TGTGCCAGCAGCTCAGGTGGACAGCAAGAGACCCAGTACTTC

V: TRBV28
size: few
D: NA
J: TRBJ1-2
CDR3: CASSSGYGYTF
DNA: TGTGCCAGCTCCTCGGGCTATGGCTACACCTTC

V: TRBV2
size: NA
D: NA
J: TRBJ2-2
CDR3: CASSEEEVGELFF
DNA: TGTGCCAGCAGTGAGGAGGAGGTCGGGGAGCTGTTTTTT

V: TRBV3-1/TRBV3-2
size: NA
D: NA
J: TRBJ2-7
CDR3: CASSQVPPDGELQGQYF
DNA: TGTGCCAGCAGCCAAGTTCCCCCCGACGGAGAACTACAGGGGCAGTACTTC

V: TRBV28
size: once
D: NA
J: TRBJ1-2
CDR3: CASSLSRGYTF
DNA: TGTGCCAGCAGTTTATCCCGTGGCTACACCTTC

V: TRBV29-1
size: NA
D: TRBD1
J: TRBJ1-1
CDR3: CSVSGTGGANTEAFF
DNA: TGCAGCGTTAGTGGGACAGGGGGCGCGAACACTGAAGCTTTCTTT

V: TRBV2
size: NA
D: NA
J: TRBJ1-5
CDR3: CASREQGLSNQPQHF
DNA: TGTGCCAGCAGGGAACAGGGATTAAGCAATCAGCCCCAGCATTTT

V: TRBV9
size: NA
D: TRBD2
J: TRBJ2-5
CDR3: CASSAGGSFQETQYF
DNA: TGTGCCAGCAGCGCGGGGGGGTCCTTCCAAGAGACCCAGTACTTC

V: TRBV28
size: NA
D: TRBD2
J: TRBJ2-4
CDR3: CASNSGQADSPDIQYF
DNA: TGTGCCAGCAATAGCGGGCAGGCAGACTCACCAGACATTCAGTACTTC

V: TRBV28
size: NA
D: NA
J: TRBJ2-6
CDR3: CAITGGGANVLTF
DNA: TGTGCCATTACAGGCGGTGGGGCCAACGTCCTGACTTTC

V: TRBV6-2/TRBV6-3
size: NA
D: NA
J: TRBJ1-5
CDR3: CASSYGQRNQPQHF
DNA: TGTGCCAGCAGTTACGGGCAACGCAATCAGCCCCAGCATTTT

V: TRBV9
size: NA
D: TRBD1
J: TRBJ1-1
CDR3: CARSGGRGARTEAFF
DNA: TGTGCCCGCAGCGGGGGCAGGGGGGCGAGGACTGAAGCTTTCTTT

V: TRBV28
size: few
D: TRBD1
J: TRBJ1-2
CDR3: CASRPTDRADFYGYTF
DNA: TGTGCCAGCAGACCGACGGACAGGGCGGACTTTTATGGCTACACCTTC

V: TRBV14
size: once
D: NA
J: TRBJ2-2
CDR3: CASSPLTGNTGELFF
DNA: TGTGCCAGCAGCCCCCTCACAGGGAACACCGGGGAGCTGTTTTTT

V: TRBV19
size: NA
D: TRBD1
J: TRBJ1-1
CDR3: CATARDRGQAFF
DNA: TGTGCCACCGCTCGGGACAGGGGGCAAGCTTTCTTT

V: TRBV27
size: once
D: TRBD1
J: TRBJ2-1
CDR3: CASSFRDSYNEQFF
DNA: TGTGCCAGCAGTTTTCGGGACAGCTACAATGAGCAGTTCTTC

V: TRBV18
size: NA
D: NA
J: TRBJ2-7
CDR3: CASSPSLGYEQYF
DNA: TGTGCCAGCTCACCAAGCCTCGGCTACGAGCAGTACTTC